The 12 T cell receptor beta chains presented below share a single source sample, sequenced in a study of long-term antiretroviral therapy in people with HIV. Survey level was the resolution at which the v3.0 immunoSEQ assay ran. Some clones are missing from TCRdb's copy, which holds only in-frame ones; the method was immunoSEQ multiplex PCR. The sample has 15,000 to 20,000 clones; about four fifths are singletons. The specimen comprised unsorted PBMCs, sampled around 2.4 years before starting antiretroviral therapy. The receptors originated from a woman between 45 and 65 years old with HIV.

The chain is built from TRBV6-5 and TRBJ1-1; D uncertain. V was clipped by 7 bases and J by 1 base, with 10 bases between them. The CDR3 totals 13 residues. CDR1 is MNHEY, CDR2 SVGAGI, per germline. This chain's CDR3 is CASIKRENTEAFF. The CDR3 bases are TGTGCCAGCATAAAACGGGAGAACACTGAAGCTTTCTTT.

This clone was recorded once. The chain couples TRBV6-4 to TRBJ1-6; D not resolved. Deletions cut 2 bases from V and 2 bases from J, with 7 bases between. Germline CDR1 and CDR2: MRHNA and SNTAGT. This CDR3 comprises 15 residues. In DNA, the CDR3 is TGTGCCAGCAGTGACAGGTTACCCTATAATTCACCCCTCCACTTT. This sequence encodes CASSDRLPYNSPLHF.

V and J are TRBV7-7 and TRBJ2-3; possibly TRBD2 for D (5 bases). The CDR3 covers 15 residues. Germline CDR1 reads SSHAT; CDR2 reads FNYEAQ (reference sequence). The V and J ends lost 2 bases and 4 bases respectively, with 13 bases between them. The CDR3 region is CASSLRPAAPDTQYF. The CDR3 DNA follows: TGTGCCAGCAGCTTAAGGCCAGCGGCCCCAGATACGCAGTATTTT.

The chain combines TRBV7-9 with TRBJ2-3, with D possibly TRBD1 on 5 matching bases. Germline CDR1 is SEHNR and CDR2 is FQNEAQ (reference sequence). V was cut by 5 bases and J by 0 bases, with 12 bases left in between. The CDR3 has 15 amino acids. CDR3 DNA sequence: TGTGCCAGCAGCGAGACAGAGACAAGCACAGATACGCAGTATTTT. Translated, it gives CASSETETSTDTQYF.

The chain couples TRBV19 to TRBJ2-5; D may be TRBD1 (6 bases). Per the germline V gene, CDR1 is LNHDA and CDR2 is SQIVND (reference sequence). There are 13 residues in the CDR3. Between the trimmed V and J ends, which lost 1 base and 5 bases, there was a span of 8 bases. The CDR3 DNA reads TGTGCCAGTAGTATAGGGGGACACGAGACCCAGTACTTC. It yields the protein CASSIGGHETQYF.

The V call is TRBV2, the J call TRBJ1-1; D not certain. Between the trimmed V and J ends, which lost 6 bases and 4 bases, there was a span of 15 bases. This CDR3 spans 14 amino acids. Germline V lookup: CDR1 SNHLY, CDR2 FYNNEI. The CDR3 bases are TGTGCCAGCAGCGTGGGCCCCCGGGGCACTGAAGCTTTCTTT. It translates to CASSVGPRGTEAFF. The full variable domain, with the rest looked up from reference TRBV2 and TRBJ1-1, is EPEVTQTPSHQVTQMGQEVILRCVPISNHLYFYWYRQILGQKVEFLVSFYNNEISEKSEIFDDQFSVERPDGSNFTLKIRSTKLEDSAMYFCASSVGPRGTEAFFGQGTRLTVV.

Sample share makes this clone medium-sized. The chain joins TRBV5-5 to TRBJ1-4, with unresolved D. The germline V gene has CDR1 SGHKS and CDR2 YYEKEE (reference sequence). The CDR3 contains 15 residues. V dropped 0 bases and J dropped 5 bases, with 11 bases sitting between them. Written as DNA, the CDR3 is TGTGCCAGCAGCTTGGTGGCGAACGGGAATGAAAAACTGTTTTTT. Residues: CASSLVANGNEKLFF.

The chain recombines TRBV7-3 with TRBJ1-1; TRBD1 aligns across 7 bases. Trimming at V came to 6 bases and at J to 4 bases, leaving 5 bases not matched to a gene. The CDR3 is 13 amino acids. CDR1 is SGHTA, CDR2 FQGTGA, per germline. CDR3 nucleotide sequence: TGTGCCAGCAGTTTACAGGGGACCACTGAAGCTTTCTTT. This sequence encodes CASSLQGTTEAFF.

The V gene is TRBV5-6, the J gene TRBJ2-1; D not certain. Trimming took 0 bases from V and 7 from J, leaving 17 bases between them. This CDR3 is built from 16 residues. CDR1 SGHDT and CDR2 YYEEEE come from the germline V gene. CDR3 bases: TGTGCCAGCAGCTTGGGGAGTTTTCTATTGCGGAATGAGCAGTTCTTC. The encoded protein is CASSLGSFLLRNEQFF.

J is TRBJ2-5 and V is TRBV7-6; TRBD1 matches 10 bases. CDR1 and CDR2 from the germline V gene are SGHVS and FNYEAQ. This CDR3 has 13 residues. After removal of 5 bases from V and 5 bases from J, the junction contained 2 bases not matched to a gene. In DNA, the CDR3 is TGTGCCAGCAGCCCGGGACAGGGGGAGACCCAGTACTTC. Amino acid sequence: CASSPGQGETQYF.

This clone was found a few times. The chain employs TRBV5-4 and TRBJ1-6; 8 positions match TRBD1. This CDR3 comprises 15 residues. CDR1 is SGHNT, CDR2 YYREEE, per germline (reference sequence). Losses at the gene ends were 2 bases for V and 10 bases for J; bases not matched to a gene: 8. The CDR3 sequence is CASSFGGRGPSPLHF. CDR3 nucleotide sequence: TGTGCCAGCAGCTTCGGCGGCAGGGGGCCGTCACCCCTCCACTTT.

The chain joins TRBV19 to TRBJ1-1, with a tentative D call TRBD1 (6 bases). This CDR3 has 16 amino acids. Per the germline V gene, CDR1 is LNHDA and CDR2 is SQIVND (reference sequence). Trimming cost V 5 bases and J 4 bases, with 20 bases left between them. As DNA, the CDR3 is TGTGCCAGTAGTTCTCCGGGGGGCAGAGAGGGCACTGAAGCTTTCTTT. This gives the protein CASSSPGGREGTEAFF.